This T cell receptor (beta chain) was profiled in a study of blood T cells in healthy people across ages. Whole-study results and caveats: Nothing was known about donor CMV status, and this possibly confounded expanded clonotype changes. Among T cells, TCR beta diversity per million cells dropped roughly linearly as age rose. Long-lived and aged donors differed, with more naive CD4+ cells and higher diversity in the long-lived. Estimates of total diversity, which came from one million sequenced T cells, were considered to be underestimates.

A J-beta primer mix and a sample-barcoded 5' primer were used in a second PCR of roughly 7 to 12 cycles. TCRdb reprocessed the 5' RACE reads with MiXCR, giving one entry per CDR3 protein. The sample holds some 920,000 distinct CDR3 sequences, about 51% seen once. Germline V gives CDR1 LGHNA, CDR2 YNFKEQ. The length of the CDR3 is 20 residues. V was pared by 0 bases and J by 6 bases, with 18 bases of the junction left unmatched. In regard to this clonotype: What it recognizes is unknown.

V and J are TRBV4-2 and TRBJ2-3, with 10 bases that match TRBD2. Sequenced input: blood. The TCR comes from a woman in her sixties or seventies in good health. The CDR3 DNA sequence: TGTGCCAGCAGCCAAGATGGCCTAGCGGGAGTTTTGGACGTAAGGGATACGCAGTATTTT. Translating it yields CASSQDGLAGVLDVRDTQYF.